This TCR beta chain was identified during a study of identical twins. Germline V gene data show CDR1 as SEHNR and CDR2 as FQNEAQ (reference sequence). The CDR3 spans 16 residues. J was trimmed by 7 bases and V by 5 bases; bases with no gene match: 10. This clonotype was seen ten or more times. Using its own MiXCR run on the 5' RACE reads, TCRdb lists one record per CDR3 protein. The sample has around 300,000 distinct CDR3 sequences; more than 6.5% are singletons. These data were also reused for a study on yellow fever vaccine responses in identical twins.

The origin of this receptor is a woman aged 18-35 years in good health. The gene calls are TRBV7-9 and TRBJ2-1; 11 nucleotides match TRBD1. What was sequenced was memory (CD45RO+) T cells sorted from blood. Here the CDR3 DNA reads TGTGCCAGCAGCATATCTCGGACAGGGGGCTGGAATGAGCAGTTCTTC. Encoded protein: CASSISRTGGWNEQFF.